Below are 2 T cell receptor beta chains sequenced from a single sample in a study of blood T cell repertoires in COVID-19. Sequencing was performed with immunoSEQ multiplex PCR; in TCRdb, only in-frame clones are kept and a portion is missing. The profile shows hundreds of thousands of clones, just over 85% of them singletons. Specimen: peripheral blood. These TCRs come from a man older than 75 with acute or convalescent COVID-19.

The CDR3 is CASQGGGETQYF. CDR3 DNA sequence: TGTGCCAGTCAGGGGGGCGGAGAGACCCAGTACTTC. The chain carries TRBV2 and TRBJ2-5; perhaps TRBD1 as D (7 bases). Germline V lookup: CDR1 SNHLY, CDR2 FYNNEI. This CDR3 spans 12 amino acids. Trimming left V 9 bases short and J 4 bases short, with 12 bases between. Drawing the rest from reference TRBV2 and TRBJ2-5, the complete variable domain is EPEVTQTPSHQVTQMGQEVILRCVPISNHLYFYWYRQILGQKVEFLVSFYNNEISEKSEIFDDQFSVERPDGSNFTLKIRSTKLEDSAMYFCASQGGGETQYFGPGTRLLVL.

V gene TRBV19 combines with J gene TRBJ1-1, with 8 nucleotides matching TRBD1. CDR1 is LNHDA, CDR2 SQIVND, per germline (reference sequence). With V trimmed by 6 bases and J by 1 base, 1 base remained unmatched. The CDR3 length is 13 residues. This CDR3 reads CASRGQGNTEAFF. The CDR3 DNA sequence: TGTGCCAGTAGAGGACAGGGGAACACTGAAGCTTTCTTT.